A selection of T cell receptor beta chains follows, all from one sample in a study of post-analysis software for immune sequencing data. TCRdb re-called the PCR reads through MiXCR, storing one row per CDR3 protein. The sample consists of fewer than 850,000 distinct CDR3 sequences, roughly 30% of them appearing once. The source material was blood. These receptors were collected from a girl aged 10-17 years with multiple sclerosis. CDR3s include the opening cysteine and the closing phenylalanine or tryptophan. The D gene is left open where the match is weak. Clone size is shown for a subset of rows, as once, few, many or a class of expanded clone.

CDR3nt,CDR3aa,abundance,d_gene,j_gene,v_gene
TGTGCCAGCAGCGCACGGCGGTCTCCGAGCTCCTACAATGAGCAGTTCTTC,CASSARRSPSSYNEQFF,.,.,TRBJ2-1,TRBV7-2
TGTGCCAGCAGTCCAGGGACAGGGGAGATGTCGGCCAAAAACATTCAGTACTTC,CASSPGTGEMSAKNIQYF,.,TRBD1,TRBJ2-4,TRBV12-3/TRBV12-4
TGTGCCAGCAGTGATTCGGGATGGTATGGCTACACCTTC,CASSDSGWYGYTF,few,.,TRBJ1-2,TRBV25-1
TGCAATGCTAGCGATAACTCCGGGGGCGAGCAGTACTTC,CNASDNSGGEQYF,few,.,TRBJ2-7,TRBV20-1
TGCAGTACTAGATCGGGGTATGGTGGCTACACCTTC,CSTRSGYGGYTF,.,.,TRBJ1-2,TRBV20-1
TGTGCCAGCAGTTTATTCGCGACAGGGGGGATGGTTACGCAGTATTTT,CASSLFATGGMVTQYF,.,TRBD1,TRBJ2-3,TRBV27
TGTGCCATCAGTGAGTCCCGCAGCCCACTAGCCACAGATACGCAGTATTTT,CAISESRSPLATDTQYF,.,.,TRBJ2-3,TRBV10-3
TGTGCCAGCAGCGTGGGAATTTCTAATGAAAAACTGTTTTTT,CASSVGISNEKLFF,few,.,TRBJ1-4,TRBV9
TGTGCCAGCAGTCCGTACAGGGGTAGCACAGATACGCTGTATTTT,CASSPYRGSTDTLYF,few,TRBD1,TRBJ2-3,TRBV28
TGTGCCAGCAGCACCGGGACAGGGGGTGAGACCCAGTACTTC,CASSTGTGGETQYF,few,TRBD1,TRBJ2-5,TRBV7-2
TGTGCCAGCAGCTCAGGGACCCTTCAGTTCTTC,CASSSGTLQFF,few,.,TRBJ2-1,TRBV7-9
TGTGCCAGCAGCTCCGGCAGTAGCGATTATCCCTACAATGAGCAGTTCTTC,CASSSGSSDYPYNEQFF,many,.,TRBJ2-1,TRBV7-9
TGTGCCAGCAGGCGCGGCTTGGTGGTCTACAATGAGCAGTTCTTC,CASRRGLVVYNEQFF,.,.,TRBJ2-1,TRBV2
TGCGCCAGCAGCTTGTATGGGTCCTACAATGAGCAGTTCTTC,CASSLYGSYNEQFF,.,.,TRBJ2-1,TRBV5-1
TGTGCCAGCAGGCCCCGGCCTCCTGGGGCCAACGTCCTGACTTTC,CASRPRPPGANVLTF,.,.,TRBJ2-6,TRBV6-5
TGTGCCAGCAGAGGGGGCTACGAGCAGTACTTC,CASRGGYEQYF,few,.,TRBJ2-7,TRBV27
TGTGCCAGCTACAGGGGGCGATACACTGAAGCTTTCTTT,CASYRGRYTEAFF,few,TRBD1,TRBJ1-1,TRBV28
TGCAGTGCTAGAAAGGGGGCTAGGTCACCCCTCCACTTT,CSARKGARSPLHF,few,TRBD1,TRBJ1-6,TRBV20-1
TGTGCCAGCAGTTTCGGGACTAGCGGGACCTACAATGAGCAGTTCTTC,CASSFGTSGTYNEQFF,.,TRBD2,TRBJ2-1,TRBV7-2
TGCGCCAGCAGCCAATGGGCTAGCGGGGGAAACTACGAGCAGTACTTC,CASSQWASGGNYEQYF,.,TRBD2,TRBJ2-7,TRBV4-3
TGTGCAATTAATAGCGGGGTCTCCTACAATGAGCAGTTCTTC,CAINSGVSYNEQFF,few,TRBD2,TRBJ2-1,TRBV6-4
TGCAGTGCTAGCGGTGGGCAGGTCATGCAGCCCCAGCATTTT,CSASGGQVMQPQHF,.,.,TRBJ1-5,TRBV20-1
TGCGCCAGCAGCCAAGGCCAGGGGATAACTTTCTTT,CASSQGQGITFF,.,.,TRBJ1-1,TRBV4-1
TGTGCCATGGCTCCTGGGGGCGGCAACAATGAGCAGTTCTTC,CAMAPGGGNNEQFF,.,.,TRBJ2-1,TRBV10-3
TGTGCCAGCAGCTTAGGGGGACAGGGGGGGAATGAGCAGTTCTTC,CASSLGGQGGNEQFF,few,TRBD1,TRBJ2-1,TRBV7-2
TGCAGTGCTAGACAAGACCCAGGTTTTGGGTTCTTC,CSARQDPGFGFF,.,.,TRBJ2-1,TRBV20-1
TGTGCCAGCAGTCGCCGAGCTCCTGATACGCAGTATTTT,CASSRRAPDTQYF,.,.,TRBJ2-3,TRBV28
TGTGCCAGCAGCTCTGGGACGGTGCAAGAGACCCAGTACTTC,CASSSGTVQETQYF,many,.,TRBJ2-5,TRBV5-1
TGCGCCAGCAGCTTGACACTGCTCCGGGAGGAAAAACTGTTTTTT,CASSLTLLREEKLFF,.,.,TRBJ1-4,TRBV5-1
TGCGCCAGCAGCCAGAGCCGGGACAGGGGGCGAGAGCAGTACTTC,CASSQSRDRGREQYF,.,TRBD1,TRBJ2-5,TRBV4-3
TGTGCCAGCAGCCAAGGATCTTCGGTTCGACAGGGGGTAAATGAAAAACTGTTTTTT,CASSQGSSVRQGVNEKLFF,.,TRBD1,TRBJ1-4,TRBV14
TGTGCCATCCGAGACGGGACAGGGAATGAAAAACTGTTTTTT,CAIRDGTGNEKLFF,.,TRBD1,TRBJ1-4,TRBV10-3
TGTGCCAGCAGTTTATTAGGGACAGCTAGCAATCAGCCCCAGCATTTT,CASSLLGTASNQPQHF,.,TRBD1,TRBJ1-5,TRBV28
TGTGCCAGCAGTGACGTAGGCAGGGGAGGCAAAAACATTCAGTACTTC,CASSDVGRGGKNIQYF,.,.,TRBJ2-4,TRBV28
TGTGCCATCAGTGAGTCGACGGGGCAGGGGCGAATCTACACAGATACGCAGTATTTT,CAISESTGQGRIYTDTQYF,.,.,TRBJ2-3,TRBV10-3
TGTGCCAGCAGATTCACTAGCGGGGGTCCCACGGCCAAAAACATTCAGTACTTC,CASRFTSGGPTAKNIQYF,few,TRBD2,TRBJ2-4,TRBV6-4